This T cell receptor (beta chain) was sequenced for a study of T cell responses to AZD1222 COVID-19 vaccine (dated by TCRdb to the early 2020s). A note on the overall study: AZD1222 recipients given second doses at about 4 weeks or at about 12 weeks were pooled, since spike-specific TCR depth and breadth were not found to differ between the two schedules. Trial participants were enrolled into age subgroups of 18-55, 56-69 and 70-plus years, which contained approximately 150, 28 and 58 TCR-sequenced participants, respectively. A total of approximately 230 trial participants underwent TCR sequencing, of whom around 200 received two doses of AZD1222 and about 25 received two doses of the MenACWY control vaccine.

The CDR3 regions of human TCRbeta chains were subjected to immunosequencing. The study's processing was this. TCRs in the repertoires were compared against a reference library of SARS-CoV-2-specific TCRs that had been generated with the MIRA antigen-specificity platform. Breadth meant the fraction of unique TCRs that were SARS-CoV-2-associated, whereas depth meant the fraction of total T cells that were SARS-CoV-2-associated. Each spike-specific TCR was assigned to its reactive spike region and to a CD4 or CD8 class using the MIRA data. Log10-transformed breadth and depth values were compared by one-way ANOVA with Sidak's multiple comparisons tests. The immuneACCESS repertoire file appears here via TCRdb, limited to in-frame rearrangements. These files lack a portion of the clones; in checked studies, under half of the deficit traces to unresolved V genes, and the cause of the others is not known. The V and J calls and the clone size are those of that table, but D and trimming were determined from the DNA. This sample has about 160,000 clones in its table, and around 89% of those were observed once. In total, the top ten clones hold around 6.9% of the sample.

Here is what the overall study found, with its caveats: Nearly half of unique spike-specific TCRs reportedly recognized epitopes outside regions mutated in the B.1.351 and B.1.1.7 variants. After two AZD1222 doses, spike-specific TCR breadth and depth were significantly higher than at day 0 and than in MenACWY recipients. Because no day 14 peak-response samples were available, the repertoires could be characterized only after the peak T cell response. Vaccine-associated CD4 TCRs spanned the whole spike protein, with dominant responses in regions 160-218 and 743-854. In the small 56-69-year group, the increase in depth fell short of significance, most likely because of low power. Participants were mostly white British, with more females than males. The authors suggested clonal diversity may have been underestimated. Conclusions about previously exposed vaccinees are limited, since just five to seven AZD1222 recipients were seropositive for SARS-CoV-2 at baseline.

Its CDR3 holds 18 amino acids, cysteine through phenylalanine. The DNA shown is the 54-base CDR3, in frame from base 1. V has 3 bases trimmed and J has 8 bases trimmed; junction bases matching no gene number 17. CDR1 and CDR2 are drawn from the germline V gene (reference sequence): MNHEY, SMNVEV. As to this clone: Which antigen it targets is not known. Base qualities were left out, and no much larger clone turns up one base away.

The time point label, as the study defines it: baseline before first vaccination. Vaccinee samples were obtained from the UK trials COV001 and COV002, which included a single-blind randomized controlled phase 2/3 trial of AZD1222 (ChAdOx1 nCoV-19) in healthy adults. For TCRbeta chain sequencing, PBMC samples were collected from trial participants at day 0 and at day 28 after the second dose. The sequencing here drew on peripheral blood, taken on day 0 of AZD1222 vaccination. This TCR derives from an adult in good health. This chain joins TRBV27 to TRBJ1-4; 8 bases in the junction line up with TRBD1. Here the CDR3 is given as CASSFSSGTGGLGEKLFF. The DNA is TGTGCCAGCAGTTTCAGTTCGGGGACAGGAGGCTTGGGGGAAAAACTGTTTTTT.